These T cell receptor beta chains were read from a single sample in a study of blood T cell repertoires in COVID-19. Sequencing was performed with immunoSEQ multiplex PCR; in TCRdb, only in-frame clones are kept and a portion is missing. Of more than 95,000 clones in the sample, over 75% were seen once. The sequencing input was peripheral blood. The receptors were gathered from a woman older than 75 with acute or convalescent COVID-19. CDR3s include the opening cysteine and the closing phenylalanine or tryptophan. D genes are given only for firm matches. Some rows mark clone size as missing; the rest say once, few, many or name a class of expanded clone.

>TRBJ1-6|TRBD1|TRBV5-6|once
CASSLVGTENSPLHF
TGTGCCAGCAGCTTGGTAGGGACAGAAAATTCACCCCTCCACTTT
>TRBJ1-1|NA|TRBV7-9|NA
CASSNGVPQNTEAFF
TGTGCCAGCAGCAACGGGGTACCTCAGAACACTGAAGCTTTCTTT
>TRBJ1-3|NA|TRBV10-1|NA
CASSEQAGNTIYF
TGCGCCAGCAGTGAACAGGCTGGAAACACCATATATTTT
>TRBJ2-1|TRBD1|TRBV4-1|NA
CASSQGGQGNEQFF
TGCGCCAGCAGCCAAGGGGGACAGGGAAATGAGCAGTTCTTC
>TRBJ1-4|NA|TRBV2|NA
CASNPQGSFEKLFF
TGTGCCAGCAACCCCCAGGGGTCTTTTGAAAAACTGTTTTTT
>TRBJ1-2|NA|TRBV20-1|NA
CTNRDGYTF
TGCACAAACAGGGATGGCTACACCTTC
>TRBJ1-4|NA|TRBV11-2|NA
CASSQLRGNPTNEKLFF
TGTGCCAGCAGCCAACTACGGGGGAACCCAACTAATGAAAAACTGTTTTTT
>TRBJ2-1|TRBD2|TRBV10-1|NA
CASSWGTSGAKEFF
TGCGCCAGCAGTTGGGGGACTAGCGGGGCAAAGGAGTTCTTC
>TRBJ1-1|NA|TRBV5-6|NA
CASSLGTLKTEAFF
TGTGCCAGCAGCTTGGGGACACTAAAAACTGAAGCTTTCTTT
>TRBJ1-1|TRBD1|TRBV2|NA
CASLGDRGKSEAFF
TGTGCCAGCCTCGGGGACAGGGGGAAATCTGAAGCTTTCTTT
>TRBJ1-2|NA|TRBV11-2|NA
CASSSGLRDYGYTF
TGTGCCAGCAGTTCTGGACTCCGGGACTATGGCTACACCTTC
>TRBJ2-5|TRBD1|TRBV24-1|NA
CATSDAGTAGGETQYF
TGTGCCACCAGTGATGCCGGGACAGCCGGTGGGGAGACCCAGTACTTC
>TRBJ1-5|TRBD1|TRBV19|few
CASSSSRDRGLRNQPQHF
TGTGCCAGTAGTTCTTCCCGGGACAGGGGGCTTCGCAATCAGCCCCAGCATTTT
>TRBJ1-3|TRBD1|TRBV7-9|NA
CASSDGQGTSGNTIYF
TGTGCCAGCAGCGACGGACAGGGAACCTCTGGAAACACCATATATTTT
>TRBJ2-7|NA|TRBV6-6|NA
CASEDSTNYEQYF
TGTGCCAGCGAGGACAGTACAAATTACGAGCAGTACTTC
>TRBJ2-2|NA|TRBV11-1|NA
CASSRPGHPTGELFF
TGTGCCAGCAGCCGCCCGGGACACCCCACCGGGGAGCTGTTTTTT
>TRBJ1-2|NA|TRBV5-5|NA
CASSLLTATLKFFYGYTF
TGTGCCAGCAGCCTCTTGACAGCGACCCTTAAATTCTTCTATGGCTACACCTTC
>TRBJ1-5|TRBD1|TRBV9|NA
CASSAGDRRLEPQHF
TGTGCCAGCAGCGCCGGGGACAGGAGATTGGAGCCCCAGCATTTT
>TRBJ1-1|TRBD1|TRBV7-8|NA
CASSTRTGFTEAFF
TGTGCCAGCAGCACCCGGACAGGGTTTACTGAAGCTTTCTTT
>TRBJ1-4|NA|TRBV6-2/TRBV6-3|NA
CASSKTATNEKLFF
TGTGCCAGCAGTAAGACAGCAACTAATGAAAAACTGTTTTTT
>TRBJ2-1|TRBD1|TRBV4-2|NA
CASSQDLVLRGYNEQFF
TGTGCCAGCAGCCAAGATCTAGTGCTCAGGGGGTACAATGAGCAGTTCTTC
>TRBJ1-3|NA|TRBV29-1|few
CSVDGGGSGNTIYF
TGCAGCGTTGATGGGGGGGGCTCTGGAAACACCATATATTTT
>TRBJ1-2|NA|TRBV10-3|NA
CAISGRTASGYTF
TGTGCCATCAGTGGACGGACAGCAAGTGGCTACACCTTC